Each of the 15 T cell receptor beta chains below was sequenced from the same sample in a study of cytomegalovirus exposure and HLA in healthy donors. In the PCR, 60 Vbeta and 13 Jbeta primers were used. The repertoire was sequenced with immunoSEQ multiplex PCR; TCRdb's copy has only in-frame clones and lacks some. Listed are over 200,000 clones; roughly 0.98% falls within the top ten. Sequencing input: PBMCs. The receptors here all came from a woman aged 25 to 45 in good health and CMV-seropositive.

The chain combines TRBV28 with TRBJ2-3; possibly TRBD2 for D (6 bases). Trimming shortened V by 8 bases and J by 5 bases, and 11 bases separated the two germline ends. The CDR3 length is 12 residues. Germline V gene data show CDR1 as MDHEN and CDR2 as SYDVKM. The CDR3 sequence is CASGGQIDTQYF. The CDR3 DNA is TGTGCCAGCGGAGGGCAAATAGATACGCAGTATTTT.

V and J are TRBV7-9 and TRBJ2-1, with 11 bases fitting TRBD2. This CDR3 spans 15 amino acids. The germline V gene encodes CDR1 SEHNR and CDR2 FQNEAQ (reference sequence). The V segment lost 8 bases and the J segment 4 bases; nucleotides outside the gene matches: 7. The CDR3 reads CASGTTSGVYNEQFF. CDR3 nucleotide sequence: TGTGCCAGCGGAACGACTAGCGGGGTATACAATGAGCAGTTCTTC. The whole variable domain, filled in from reference TRBV7-9 and TRBJ2-1, reads DTGVSQNPRHKITKRGQNVTFRCDPISEHNRLYWYRQTLGQGPEFLTYFQNEAQLEKSRLLSDRFSAERPKGSFSTLEIQRTEQGDSAMYLCASGTTSGVYNEQFFGPGTRLTVL.

V is TRBV5-1 and J is TRBJ2-1, with 9 bases fitting TRBD2. With V trimmed by 3 bases and J by 7 bases, 8 bases remained unmatched. Per the germline V gene, CDR1 is SGHRS and CDR2 is YFSETQ. This CDR3 has 15 residues. CDR3 in DNA: TGCGCCAGCAGCTCCTTAGCGGGAGAAGGGAATGAGCAGTTCTTC. Its protein is CASSSLAGEGNEQFF.

The chain couples TRBV28 to TRBJ1-2; TRBD1 matches 12 bases. Germline trimming cut 4 bases from V and 7 bases from J; bases unmatched to any gene: 7. The CDR3 loop spans 15 amino acids. Per germline, CDR1 MDHEN and CDR2 SYDVKM. The CDR3, as DNA: TGTGCCAGCAGTTCCCCGGGACAGGGGGCGGTTGGCTACACCTTC. It encodes CASSSPGQGAVGYTF.

With respect to this clone: One end of the junction is discordant with germline, which a read error may explain. The chain employs TRBV19 and TRBJ1-4; tentative D call: TRBD1 (5 bases). Germline CDR1 LNHDA, CDR2 SQIVND (reference sequence). The CDR3 has 14 amino acids. The CDR3 loop is CAGSWVGLNEKLFF. The CDR3 bases are TGTGCCGGTAGCTGGGTGGGGCTTAATGAAAAACTGTTTTTT.

This sequence joins TRBV18 and TRBJ2-1; possible D gene TRBD2, 6 bases. V lost 3 bases and J lost 4, with 10 bases in between. The CDR3 loop spans 14 amino acids. CDR1 is KGHSH, CDR2 LQKENI, per germline. The chain's CDR3 is CASSPPGLYNEQFF. In DNA form, the CDR3 reads TGTGCCAGCTCACCGCCGGGACTGTACAATGAGCAGTTCTTC. Full variable domain (rest looked up from reference TRBV18 and TRBJ2-1): NAGVMQNPRHLVRRRGQEARLRCSPMKGHSHVYWYRQLPEEGLKFMVYLQKENIIDESGMPKERFSAEFPKEGPSILRIQQVVRGDSAAYFCASSPPGLYNEQFFGPGTRLTVL.

This chain joins TRBV2 and TRBJ2-3; D may be TRBD1 (6 bases). The CDR3 is 15 amino acids. Trimming shortened V by 4 bases and J by 1 base, and 12 bases separated the two germline ends. The germline V gene has CDR1 SNHLY and CDR2 FYNNEI. As DNA, the CDR3 is TGTGCCAGCAGTGGATCCAGGGGCGGCACAGATACGCAGTATTTT. This sequence encodes CASSGSRGGTDTQYF.

V gene TRBV6-1 combines with J gene TRBJ2-7; D remains ambiguous. Germline-derived CDR1 and CDR2 are MNHNS and SASEGT. The CDR3 consists of 10 residues. Trimming removed 7 bases at V and 4 bases at J, with 5 bases between. The CDR3 DNA sequence: TGTGCCAGCAACAGTTACGAGCAGTACTTC. Protein product: CASNSYEQYF.

CDR3 protein: CASSFQGSEQYF. In DNA form, the CDR3 reads TGCGCCAGCAGCTTCCAGGGCTCCGAGCAGTACTTC. The gene calls are TRBV5-1 and TRBJ2-7, with TRBD1 as a possible D gene (5 bases). Germline V gene sequence: CDR1 SGHRS, CDR2 YFSETQ. Trimming took 2 bases from V and 6 from J, leaving 9 bases between them. The CDR3 spans 12 residues.

The chain has TRBV7-6 and TRBJ2-5; 8 positions match TRBD1. The CDR3 has 15 residues. Per germline, CDR1 SGHVS and CDR2 FNYEAQ. V lost 5 bases, J lost 2 bases, and 7 bases stayed unmatched. CDR3 residues: CASSTGTGPQETQYF. The CDR3 nucleotides are TGTGCCAGCAGCACCGGGACAGGCCCTCAAGAGACCCAGTACTTC.

The chain couples TRBV28 to TRBJ2-7; 8 bases match TRBD1. The CDR3 totals 15 residues. The J segment lost 5 bases and the V segment lost 5 bases, leaving 11 bases of the junction unmatched. CDR1 and CDR2 (germline): MDHEN, SYDVKM. The CDR3 protein is CASSPPGQAKHEQYF. The CDR3 DNA reads TGTGCCAGCAGTCCTCCGGGACAGGCTAAGCACGAGCAGTACTTC.

The chain uses TRBV11-3 and TRBJ2-7, with 9 bases fitting TRBD1. The CDR3 has 15 amino acids. V gave up 1 base and J gave up 3 bases; unmatched junction bases: 4. Germline-derived CDR1 and CDR2 are SGHNT and YENEEA. DNA of the CDR3: TGTGCCAGCAGCTTAGGGGGGGACAGGGACTACGAGCAGTACTTC. Its protein product is CASSLGGDRDYEQYF.

The V and J genes are TRBV9 and TRBJ2-3; TRBD2 aligns across 11 bases. V lost 3 bases to trimming and J lost 9 bases; unmatched junction nucleotides: 9. Germline values: CDR1 SGDLS, CDR2 YYNGEE. The CDR3 extends over 15 amino acids. The chain's CDR3 is CASSAVAGGPRTQYF. CDR3 bases: TGTGCCAGCAGCGCCGTAGCGGGGGGGCCTCGGACGCAGTATTTT.

The chain has TRBV5-4 and TRBJ2-1; 9 bases agree with TRBD2. CDR1 is SGHNT and CDR2 is YYREEE in the germline V gene (reference sequence). The ends lost 4 bases at V and 4 bases at J; junction bases unmatched: 9. The CDR3 sequence is 16 residues long. The CDR3 protein is CASSLPGTSSYNEQFF. CDR3 coding DNA: TGTGCCAGCAGCCTCCCCGGGACTAGCTCTTACAATGAGCAGTTCTTC.

V usage is TRBV5-1 and J usage is TRBJ2-7; 10 bases align to TRBD1. This CDR3 spans 14 amino acids. Per germline, CDR1 SGHRS and CDR2 YFSETQ. Trimming removed 4 bases from V and 5 bases from J; junction bases left unmatched: 6. This CDR3 reads CASSRGQGLDEQYF. The DNA for the CDR3 is TGCGCCAGCAGCAGGGGACAGGGGTTGGACGAGCAGTACTTC.